The clone carrying this T cell receptor (beta chain) was seen ten or more times. As yet, its antigen is unknown. These data belong to a study of T-cell reconstitution after alpha-beta-depleted transplantation in children. Study-level findings and limits: Several hundred expanded graft clones reportedly were the source of alpha-beta T cells about two months after transplant. Where some patients showed high TCRbeta diversity at day 60, it came from recipient T cells and thymic progenitors that had survived. T-cell numbers and diversity one year post-transplant derived largely from freshly generated T cells.

The germline CDR1 and CDR2 sequences are MDHEN and SYDVKM. J gave up 0 bases and V 7 bases, and 7 bases lay outside the gene matches. The CDR3 contains 15 residues. Construction of the TCRbeta library involved unique molecular identifiers. TCRdb fed the PCR reads into MiXCR, producing one record per CDR3 protein. The sample lists under 250,000 distinct CDR3 sequences, approximately 7% occurring once. The sample here was PBMCs, taken before TCRalphabeta/CD19-depleted stem cell transplant. The chain recombines TRBV28 with TRBJ2-3, with 7 bases fitting TRBD2. This TCR was sampled from a boy aged 2 to 10 with acute lymphoblastic leukemia, due to receive a stem cell transplant. As DNA, the CDR3 is TGTGCCAGCACCCGAGGACTAGTCAGCACAGATACGCAGTATTTT. Its translation is CASTRGLVSTDTQYF.